This entry features one T cell receptor (beta chain) sequence. The sample originates from a study of blood T cell repertoires in COVID-19. The method was immunoSEQ multiplex PCR; TCRdb's version includes in-frame clones alone and lacks a portion of them. The top ten clones hold roughly 6.3% of a sample with more than 300,000 clones, 85% to 90% of them seen once. The germline V gene has CDR1 SGDLS and CDR2 YYNGEE. V shed 3 bases, J shed 5 bases, and the junction held 2 bases outside the gene matches. This CDR3 comprises 14 residues. This chain uses TRBV9 with TRBJ1-6, with 7 nucleotides matching TRBD1. The sequence came from a woman aged 50 to 65 with COVID-19, enrolled during active disease. Sequenced material: peripheral blood. CDR3 loop: CASSGTGDNSPLHF. The CDR3 nucleotides read TGTGCCAGCAGCGGGACAGGTGATAATTCACCCCTCCACTTT.